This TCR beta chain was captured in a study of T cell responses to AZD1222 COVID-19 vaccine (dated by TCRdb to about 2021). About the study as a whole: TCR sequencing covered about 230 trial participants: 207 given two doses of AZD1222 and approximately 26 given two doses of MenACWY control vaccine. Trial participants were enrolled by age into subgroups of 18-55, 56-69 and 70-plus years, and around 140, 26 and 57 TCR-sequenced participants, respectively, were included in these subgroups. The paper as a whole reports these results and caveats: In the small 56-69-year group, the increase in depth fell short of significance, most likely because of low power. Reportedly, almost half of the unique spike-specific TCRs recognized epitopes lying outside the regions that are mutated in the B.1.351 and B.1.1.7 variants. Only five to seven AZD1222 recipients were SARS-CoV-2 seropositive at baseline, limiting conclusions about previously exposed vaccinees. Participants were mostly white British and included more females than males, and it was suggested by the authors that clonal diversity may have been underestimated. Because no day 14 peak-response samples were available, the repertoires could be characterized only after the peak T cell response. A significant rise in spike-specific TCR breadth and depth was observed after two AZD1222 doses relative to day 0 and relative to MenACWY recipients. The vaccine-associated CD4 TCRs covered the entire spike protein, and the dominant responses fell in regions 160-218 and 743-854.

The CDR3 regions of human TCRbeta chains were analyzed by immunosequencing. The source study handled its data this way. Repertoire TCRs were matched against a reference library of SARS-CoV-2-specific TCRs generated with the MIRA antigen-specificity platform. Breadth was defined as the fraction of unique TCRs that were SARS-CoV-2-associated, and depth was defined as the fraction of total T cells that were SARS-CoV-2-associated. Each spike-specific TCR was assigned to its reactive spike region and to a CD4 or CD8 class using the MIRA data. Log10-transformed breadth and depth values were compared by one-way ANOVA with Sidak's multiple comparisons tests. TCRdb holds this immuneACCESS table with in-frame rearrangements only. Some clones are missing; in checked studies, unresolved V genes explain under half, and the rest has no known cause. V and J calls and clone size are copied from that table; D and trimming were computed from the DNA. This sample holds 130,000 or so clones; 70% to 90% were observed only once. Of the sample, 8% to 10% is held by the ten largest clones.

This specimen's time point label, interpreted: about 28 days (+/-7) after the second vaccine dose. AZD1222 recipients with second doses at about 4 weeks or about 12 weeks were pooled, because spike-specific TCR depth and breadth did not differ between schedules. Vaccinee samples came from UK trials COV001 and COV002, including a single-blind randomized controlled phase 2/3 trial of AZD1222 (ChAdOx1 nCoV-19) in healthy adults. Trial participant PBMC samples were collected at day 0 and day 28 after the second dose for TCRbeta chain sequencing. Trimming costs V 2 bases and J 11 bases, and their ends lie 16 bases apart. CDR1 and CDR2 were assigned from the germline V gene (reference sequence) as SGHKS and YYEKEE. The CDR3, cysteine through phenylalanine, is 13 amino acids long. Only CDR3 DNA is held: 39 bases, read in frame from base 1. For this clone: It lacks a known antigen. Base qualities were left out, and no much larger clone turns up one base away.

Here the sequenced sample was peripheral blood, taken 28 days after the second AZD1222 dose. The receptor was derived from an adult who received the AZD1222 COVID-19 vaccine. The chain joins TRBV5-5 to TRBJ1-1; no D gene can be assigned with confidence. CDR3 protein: CASSFFLEGEAFF. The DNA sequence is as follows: TGTGCCAGCAGCTTTTTTTTAGAGGGTGAGGCTTTCTTT.